Presented here are 17 T cell receptor beta chains from one specimen sequenced in a study of T cells after yellow fever vaccination. TCRdb reprocessed the 5' RACE reads via MiXCR and lists one record per CDR3 protein. This sample has a few hundred thousand distinct CDR3 sequences, with 15% to 20% found just once. The starting material was PBMCs, obtained 15 days after the yellow fever booster vaccination. These receptors were taken from a man in his thirties or forties who received the YFV17D yellow fever vaccine.

Only a few counts were recorded for this clonotype. The CDR3 DNA is TGTGCCAGCAGCGCAGACCAAGAGACCCAGTACTTC. Its translation is CASSADQETQYF. This rearrangement joins TRBV9 to TRBJ2-5, with D unresolved. Germline loops: CDR1 SGDLS, CDR2 YYNGEE. The CDR3 covers 12 residues. The V gene lost 3 bases and the J gene lost 0 bases, with 3 bases spanning the gap.

The V gene is TRBV29-1, the J gene TRBJ2-3; D perhaps matches TRBD2 (6 bases). V was cut by 6 bases and J by 1 base, with 17 bases left in between. Germline V lookup: CDR1 SQVTM, CDR2 ANQGSEA. The CDR3 covers 15 residues. The CDR3 region has the DNA TGCAGCGTGCCCGGATCGGGGGAGGGCACAGATACGCAGTATTTT. It is translated as CSVPGSGEGTDTQYF.

In its sample, this clonotype was seen many times. The rearrangement links TRBV7-2 to TRBJ2-1; TRBD2 aligns across 16 bases. CDR1 is SGHTA and CDR2 is FQGNSA in the germline V gene. CDR3 length: 16 amino acids. The V gene end was trimmed by 5 bases and the J gene end by 7 bases; junction bases not matched to a gene: 5. The CDR3 loop is CASSGGTSGRENEQFF. In DNA form, the CDR3 reads TGTGCCAGCAGCGGCGGGACTAGCGGGAGGGAGAATGAGCAGTTCTTC.

This clonotype has a count of ten or more. V is TRBV6-1 and J is TRBJ2-7, with 11 bases matching TRBD1. CDR1 is MNHNS, CDR2 SASEGT, per germline. V was pared by 6 bases and J by 6 bases, with 7 bases of the junction left unmatched. The CDR3 is made up of 14 amino acids. CDR3 DNA: TGTGCCAGCAGCCCCGGGACAGGGGGTTTCGAGCAGTACTTC. Protein: CASSPGTGGFEQYF.

The chain has TRBV12-3 or TRBV12-4 and TRBJ2-7; 11 bases are a match to TRBD2. J lost 2 bases, V lost 6 bases, and 6 bases had no gene match. The CDR3 runs to 15 residues. Here the CDR3 DNA reads TGTGCCAGCAGAGATACTAGCGGGGGACCCTACGAGCAGTACTTC. This codes for CASRDTSGGPYEQYF.

The rearrangement links TRBV18 to TRBJ2-5, with a tentative D call TRBD1 (5 bases). The CDR3 runs to 14 residues. The germline V gene encodes CDR1 KGHSH and CDR2 LQKENI. V was trimmed by 0 bases and J by 1 base, leaving 6 bases between them. This chain's CDR3 is CASSPPQVQETQYF. DNA of the CDR3: TGTGCCAGCTCACCACCACAGGTCCAAGAGACCCAGTACTTC.

This chain connects TRBV7-8 to TRBJ1-1, with a tentative D call TRBD1 (6 bases). The CDR3 contains 16 residues. CDR1 is SGHVS, CDR2 FQNEAQ, per germline. The V end was cut by 5 bases, the J end by 3 bases, with 19 bases between. The CDR3 here is CASSPRGGGRDTEAFF. The CDR3 DNA reads as TGTGCCAGCAGCCCTAGAGGGGGTGGGCGGGACACTGAAGCTTTCTTT.

The V and J genes are TRBV27 and TRBJ2-7, with TRBD2 matching 12 bases. The CDR3 has 15 amino acids. Trimming removed 4 bases from V and 7 bases from J; junction bases left unmatched: 8. CDR1 and CDR2 (germline): MNHEY, SMNVEV (reference sequence). In DNA, the CDR3 is TGTGCCAGCAGTTCCCGACTAGCGGGAGTTATAGAGCAGTACTTC. Translation gives CASSSRLAGVIEQYF.

The rearrangement links TRBV12-3 or TRBV12-4 to TRBJ2-1; 7 bases agree with TRBD2. The J segment lost 6 bases and the V segment lost 7 bases, leaving 12 bases of the junction unmatched. CDR3 length: 15 amino acids. CDR3 amino acids: CASTTGGSIINEQFF. The CDR3 nucleotides read TGTGCCAGCACCACGGGCGGGAGTATCATCAATGAGCAGTTCTTC.

This rearrangement joins TRBV3-1 to TRBJ2-2; D gene ambiguous. V lost 4 bases and J 6 bases, leaving 9 bases between the germline ends. The germline V gene has CDR1 LGHDT and CDR2 YNNKEL (reference sequence). This CDR3 comprises 13 residues. CDR3 residues: CASSPSSSGELFF. The CDR3 region has the DNA TGTGCCAGCAGCCCCTCCTCCTCCGGGGAGCTGTTTTTT.

This chain links TRBV9 with TRBJ2-7, with TRBD2 matching over 9 bases. V gave up 3 bases and J gave up 2 bases; unmatched junction bases: 12. Germline values: CDR1 SGDLS, CDR2 YYNGEE. The CDR3 sequence is 17 residues long. As DNA, the CDR3 is TGTGCCAGCAGCGCCACTAGCGGGTCGGGAGGTCCCTACGAGCAGTACTTC. Residues: CASSATSGSGGPYEQYF. Full variable domain (outside the CDR3, taken from reference TRBV9 and TRBJ2-7): DSGVTQTPKHLITATGQRVTLRCSPRSGDLSVYWYQQSLDQGLQFLIQYYNGEERAKGNILERFSAQQFPDLHSELNLSSLELGDSALYFCASSATSGSGGPYEQYFGPGTRLTVT.

The chain has TRBV10-3 and TRBJ2-1, with D uncertain. Trimming removed 4 bases at V and 12 bases at J, with 10 bases between. The CDR3 runs to 11 residues. Germline CDR1 reads ENHRY; CDR2 reads SYGVKD. In DNA, the CDR3 is TGTGCCATCAGTGTCGACGATGTGCAGTTCTTC. As protein: CAISVDDVQFF.

This clonotype occurred a few times. This chain joins TRBV20-1 and TRBJ2-1; D ambiguous. The CDR3 is made up of 14 amino acids. CDR1 is DFQATT and CDR2 is SNEGSKA in the germline V gene (reference sequence). Trimming removed 5 bases at V and 3 bases at J, with 14 bases between. The CDR3 bases are TGCAGTGCTTGGGTGACGGACGTCTACAATGAGCAGTTCTTC. Protein product: CSAWVTDVYNEQFF.

This clonotype was counted a few times. The gene calls are TRBV7-3 and TRBJ2-3, with 12 bases that match TRBD2. Germline CDR1 SGHTA, CDR2 FQGTGA. The ends lost 6 bases at V and 4 bases at J; junction bases unmatched: 8. The CDR3 extends over 16 amino acids. The CDR3 sequence is CASSSRLAGAPDTQYF. CDR3 DNA: TGTGCCAGCAGTTCCAGACTAGCGGGAGCTCCAGATACGCAGTATTTT.

The J gene is TRBJ2-5, the V gene TRBV5-1; 10 bases line up with TRBD2. The CDR3 covers 15 residues. Germline lookup yields CDR1 SGHRS and CDR2 YFSETQ. V dropped 5 bases and J dropped 2; count of bases not matched to a gene: 6. CDR3 DNA: TGCGCCAGCAGTCTCGGGACTAGCGTACAAGAGACCCAGTACTTC. It is translated as CASSLGTSVQETQYF.

V usage is TRBV7-6 and J usage is TRBJ2-7; 10 positions agree with TRBD2. The germline CDR1 and CDR2 sequences are SGHVS and FNYEAQ. The CDR3 spans 13 residues. V lost 5 bases, J lost 11 bases, and 9 bases stayed unmatched. The CDR3 region has the DNA TGTGCCAGCAGCCCAGGACTAGCGGAGAAGGAGTACTTC. This sequence encodes CASSPGLAEKEYF. Complete variable domain (other parts from reference TRBV7-6 and TRBJ2-7): GAGVSQSPRYKVTKRGQDVALRCDPISGHVSLYWYRQALGQGPEFLTYFNYEAQQDKSGLPNDRFSAERPEGSISTLTIQRTEQRDSAMYRCASSPGLAEKEYFGPGTRLTVT.

V and J are TRBV3-1 and TRBJ2-1, with D perhaps matching TRBD2 (6 bases). CDR3 length: 14 residues. The germline CDR1 and CDR2 sequences are LGHDT and YNNKEL (reference sequence). The V gene lost 0 bases and the J gene lost 10 bases, with 13 bases spanning the gap. Written as DNA, the CDR3 is TGTGCCAGCAGCCAAGAAATTAGCGGAGGCGAGCAGTTCTTC. The encoded protein is CASSQEISGGEQFF.